Listed below are T cell receptor beta chains from one sample, sequenced in a study of spatial heterogeneity in lung cancer. TCRdb re-called the 5' RACE reads with MiXCR, one entry per CDR3 protein. The repertoire has more than 85,000 distinct CDR3 sequences, over 8.5% of them found once; the top ten carry 6.9%. Sequencing was performed on PBMCs, taken at surgery. All receptors derive from a male donor with early-stage non-small cell lung cancer. Each CDR3 is given with its conserved first and last residue. Fields, in order: J gene, V gene, CDR3 protein.

TRBJ2-3 | TRBV5-4 | CASSLDTDTQYF
TRBJ2-1 | TRBV7-3 | CASSRTLFNEQFF
TRBJ2-3 | TRBV5-1 | CASSLEGDTQYF
TRBJ2-3 | TRBV7-2 | CASSRDGLNTDTQYF
TRBJ1-2 | TRBV25-1 | CASSAGFYGYTF
TRBJ2-5 | TRBV19 | CASSLTQGAPSETQYF
TRBJ1-1 | TRBV20-1 | CSARDGGGGYTEAFF
TRBJ2-5 | TRBV24-1 | CATSDPQETQYF
TRBJ1-1 | TRBV2 | CASSAMYVGTEAFF
TRBJ1-5 | TRBV10-3 | CAISGGDDGNQPQHF
TRBJ2-3 | TRBV20-1 | CSARQGNTDTQYF
TRBJ2-6 | TRBV7-9 | CVSSSGTGANVLTF
TRBJ2-1 | TRBV28 | CASSPGTSGRTEQFF
TRBJ1-5 | TRBV20-1 | CSARGTLDNQPQHF